This record covers a single TCR beta chain. Per the authors' pipeline: Using reference gene primer amplification, nucleated cell counts were estimated. Libraries were prepared by immunoSEQ multiplex PCR; TCRdb keeps only in-frame clonotypes and omits some of them. V, J and clone size were drawn from that table, and D and trimming were deduced from the DNA. The data show about 280,000 clones, approximately 80% seen once. Germline V gene data show CDR1 as PRHDT and CDR2 as FYEKMQ (reference sequence). V shed 4 bases, J shed 2 bases, and the junction held 14 bases outside the gene matches. The CDR3 has 17 residues. Cohort assignment relied on participant-reported clinical history. The data originate from a study of blood T cell repertoires in COVID-19. Study information: COVID-19 samples, acute and convalescent, were from the United States, Italy and Spain.

The chain couples TRBV13 to TRBJ2-7, with 7 positions matching TRBD2. Specimen: PBMCs or T cells enriched from blood (not recorded which). This receptor was identified in a man aged 40-50 years who had been exposed to COVID-19. The CDR3 DNA reads as TGTGCCAGCAGCTCGTCTAGCGGAACTTTGGAGACCTACGAGCAGTACTTC. It is translated as CASSSSSGTLETYEQYF.